What follows are 2 T cell receptor beta chains derived from one specimen sequenced in a study of prognosis after radiotherapy for stage I lung cancer. Template was genomic DNA; TCR beta CDR3 amplified in two multiplex PCR rounds. Round one of PCR was performed, and it used primers specific to each TRBV and TRBJ gene. TCRdb processed the multiplex PCR reads anew with MiXCR; each CDR3 protein has one entry. Here the sample spans fewer than 25,000 distinct CDR3 sequences, roughly half being singletons. This specimen consisted of PBMCs, obtained before or after stereotactic body radiation therapy (not recorded which). These receptors all come from a donor aged 50 or older with non-small cell lung cancer.

With regard to this clonotype: A far larger clone is one base from this, pointing to a likely read error. The chain uses TRBV6-8 and TRBJ2-7; the match to TRBD2 covers 12 bases. The CDR3 has 15 amino acids. Germline V CDR1 and CDR2: MNHGY, SAAAGT. CDR3 residues: CPSSYSTSGSYEQYF. Here the CDR3 DNA reads TGTCCCAGCAGTTACTCGACTAGCGGGAGCTACGAGCAGTACTTC.

This clonotype was detected ten times or more. The chain uses TRBV5-1 and TRBJ1-4; no definite D call. Trimming removed 0 bases at V and 3 bases at J, with 3 bases between. Germline CDR1 is SGHRS and CDR2 is YFSETQ. The CDR3 is 13 residues long. CDR3 nucleotide sequence: TGCGCCAGCAGCTTGGGGGCTAATGAAAAACTGTTTTTT. As protein: CASSLGANEKLFF.